Each of the 15 T cell receptor beta chains below was sequenced from the same sample in a study of tumor-infiltrating lymphocytes in primary liver carcinoma. A constant-region primer primed TCR beta cDNA synthesis from about 530 ng of total RNA. For TCR beta, libraries were produced by three nested multiplex PCR rounds using slightly modified ARM-PCR. Forward primers for TRBV1-TRBV30 and a C-beta reverse primer served the first two PCR rounds, at about 10 cycles each. Each CDR3 protein is one row after TCRdb ran MiXCR on the multiplex PCR reads. The sample holds more than 45,000 distinct CDR3 sequences, approximately 80% seen once. Co-extraction of RNA and DNA was performed on about 19-32 mg of unsorted bulk tissue. The sample was liver tumor tissue from sampling region 5. As to subset: tumor region T5, tumor centre. These receptors were obtained from a middle-aged man with primary liver carcinoma and hepatitis B virus infection.

Regarding this clonotype: The germline gene is not matched at one end of the junction; a read error may be the cause. The J gene is TRBJ1-2, the V gene TRBV6-2 or TRBV6-3; 7 bases align to TRBD1. This CDR3 region has 12 residues. Germline-derived CDR1 and CDR2 are MNHEY and SVGEGT. The CDR3 DNA is TGTGCTAGCAGCCAGGGGGTCGTCGGCTACACCTTC. Translating it yields CASSQGVVGYTF.

The chain carries TRBV24-1 and TRBJ2-7; D not certain. Trimming removed 11 bases at V and 0 bases at J, with 13 bases between. The CDR3 is made up of 13 amino acids. Per the germline V gene, CDR1 is KGHDR and CDR2 is SFDVKD. CDR3 sequence reads: CAISNATSYEQYF. The DNA for the CDR3 is TGTGCCATCAGCAACGCGACCTCCTACGAGCAGTACTTC.

This clonotype was seen only once. The chain couples TRBV29-1 to TRBJ2-5; maybe TRBD2 (6 bases). Germline values: CDR1 SQVTM, CDR2 ANQGSEA. The length of the CDR3 is 10 residues. CDR3 sequence: CSGGQETQYF. In DNA, the CDR3 is TGCAGTGGGGGGCAAGAGACCCAGTACTTC.

The V call is TRBV7-3, the J call TRBJ2-3, with D perhaps TRBD2 (5 bases). The CDR3 is 15 residues long. Germline V gene data show CDR1 as SGHTA and CDR2 as FQGTGA. V lost 2 bases and J lost 2, with 11 bases in between. The CDR3 DNA follows: TGTGCCAGCAGCTTACAAGGGAGAGTCACAGATACGCAGTATTTT. This encodes CASSLQGRVTDTQYF.

This clonotype was counted a few times. This may be a read error: a much more frequent sequence differs by one nucleotide. This is likely a read error, given that the CDR3 carries no conserved phenylalanine or tryptophan at its end. The gene calls are TRBV28 and TRBJ2-7; 14 bases fit TRBD2. The CDR3 is made up of 15 amino acids. Per the germline V gene, CDR1 is MDHEN and CDR2 is SYDVKM. After removal of 4 bases from V and 7 bases from J, the junction contained 6 bases not matched to a gene. This CDR3 is CASSSGLAGVSEQYL. CDR3 coding DNA: TGTGCCAGCAGTTCGGGACTAGCGGGAGTGAGTGAGCAGTACCTC.

A note on this clonotype: One end of the junction varies from germline; a read error may be responsible. The V call is TRBV5-5, the J call TRBJ2-7, with D maybe TRBD2 (6 bases). The CDR3 totals 15 residues. Germline CDR1 and CDR2: SGHKS and YYEKEE (reference sequence). Written as DNA, the CDR3 is TGTACCAGCAGCTTAGGCGGGACCACTCGCTGCGATCAGTACTTC. Protein sequence: CTSSLGGTTRCDQYF.

Comments on this clonotype: Relative to the germline gene, one junction end is altered; a read error may explain this. V and J are TRBV12-3 or TRBV12-4 and TRBJ2-3; 11 nucleotides match TRBD2. The CDR3 extends over 16 amino acids. For the CDR3, the DNA is TGTGCCCGCAGCCGTCGGACTAGCGGGTGCACAGATACGCAGTATTTT. It is translated as CARSRRTSGCTDTQYF.

The sample holds many counts of this clonotype. The V gene is TRBV28, the J gene TRBJ1-1, with TRBD1 matching 8 bases. V lost 7 bases and J lost 6; bases outside the gene matches: 13. This CDR3 comprises 15 residues. Germline CDR1 is MDHEN and CDR2 is SYDVKM. The CDR3, as DNA: TGTGCCAGCATCCCCTCACCGGACAGGGACGCTGAAGCTTTCTTT. It is translated as CASIPSPDRDAEAFF.

This clonotype was counted ten times or more. This chain connects TRBV10-3 to TRBJ2-3; TRBD2 agrees at 12 bases. J was trimmed by 1 base and V by 0 bases; bases with no gene match: 5. Looked up from germline, CDR1 is ENHRY and CDR2 is SYGVKD. The CDR3 has 18 residues. The CDR3: CAISESLAGGPRTDTQYF. The DNA of the CDR3 is TGTGCCATCAGTGAGTCTCTAGCGGGAGGGCCCCGCACAGATACGCAGTATTTT.

Details on this clonotype: At one end, the junction sequence differs from germline, possibly due to a read error. The chain has TRBV11-1 and TRBJ2-4, with 13 bases aligning to TRBD2. Germline V gene sequence: CDR1 SGHAT, CDR2 FQDESV (reference sequence). The CDR3 has 17 amino acids. CDR3 nucleotide sequence: TGTGCCAGCACCTTATCCGGGACTAGCGGGACCAAAAACATTCAGTATTTC. Amino acids: CASTLSGTSGTKNIQYF. The entire variable domain, with the rest obtained from reference TRBV11-1 and TRBJ2-4, is as follows: EAEVAQSPRYKITEKSQAVAFWCDPISGHATLYWYRQILGQGPELLVQFQDESVVDDSQLPKDRFSAERLKGVDSTLKIQPAELGDSAMYLCASTLSGTSGTKNIQYFGAGTRLSVL.

Comments on this clonotype: At one boundary the junction diverges from the germline segment, which might be a read error. The CDR3 loop reads CTSSQNSDTQYF. The DNA for the CDR3 is TGCACCAGCAGCCAGAACTCGGATACGCAGTATTTT. The rearrangement links TRBV4-1 to TRBJ2-3; D gene uncertain. Germline V gives CDR1 MGHRA, CDR2 YSYEKL. CDR3 length: 12 residues.

This clonotype was picked up many times. The chain employs TRBV7-3 and TRBJ2-2; a weak D match, TRBD2 (5 bases). Germline CDR1 reads SGHTA; CDR2 reads FQGTGA. This CDR3 has 17 residues. V gave up 1 base and J gave up 4 bases, with 16 bases separating them. The CDR3 DNA reads as TGTGCCAGCAGCTTAATTAAAGTGGGAGTGGGCACCGGGGAGCTGTTTTTT. Its translation: CASSLIKVGVGTGELFF.

In the case of this clonotype: The junction differs from germline at one of its ends, possibly a read error. V gene TRBV12-3 or TRBV12-4 combines with J gene TRBJ1-5; D possibly corresponds to TRBD1 (6 bases). The CDR3 totals 15 residues. The CDR3: CASTRDTPINQPQHF. The CDR3 region has the DNA TGTGCAAGCACGCGGGACACCCCAATAAATCAGCCCCAGCATTTT.

Regarding this clonotype: The junction departs from the called germline gene at one end, perhaps through a read error. The gene calls are TRBV11-3 and TRBJ1-5; tentative D call: TRBD1 (5 bases). The germline V gene encodes CDR1 SGHNT and CDR2 YENEEA. This CDR3 has 14 amino acids. The DNA for the CDR3 is TGTGCCAGCAGTGACAGCTATAGCAATCAGCTCCAGCATTTT. Protein: CASSDSYSNQLQHF.

Details on this clonotype: The CDR3 ends on some other residue instead of the conserved phenylalanine or tryptophan, so this is likely a read error. The DNA is omitted, as the CDR3 cannot be located on it reliably, and the CDR3 follows TCRdb's listing. The CDR3 reads CASSLRVADSYNEQLS. This chain uses TRBV11-1 with TRBJ2-1; TRBD1 is the table's D call and was not checked against the DNA. The CDR3 spans 16 residues, counting both ends. Germline assignment: CDR1 SGHAT and CDR2 FQDESV (reference sequence).